The TCR beta chain described here comes from a study of blood T cells in healthy people across ages. Primers used in a second PCR of roughly 7 to 12 cycles were a sample-barcoded 5' primer and a J-beta primer mix. TCRdb ran MiXCR on the 5' RACE reads and lists one entry per CDR3 protein. Counted here are roughly 1.4 million distinct CDR3 sequences, 59% occurring once; the ten biggest clones make up 5.5% to 8%. Trimming stripped 5 bases from V and 2 bases from J, with 13 bases between. The CDR3 contains 14 residues. Germline V gives CDR1 MNHEY, CDR2 SVGEGT. The chain recombines TRBV6-2 or TRBV6-3 with TRBJ2-7; D is undetermined. The sequenced sample was blood. This TCR derives from a man younger than 35 in good health. CDR3 in amino acids: CASSPERPAYEQYF. The CDR3 nucleotides are TGTGCCAGCAGTCCTGAACGGCCAGCCTACGAGCAGTACTTC.